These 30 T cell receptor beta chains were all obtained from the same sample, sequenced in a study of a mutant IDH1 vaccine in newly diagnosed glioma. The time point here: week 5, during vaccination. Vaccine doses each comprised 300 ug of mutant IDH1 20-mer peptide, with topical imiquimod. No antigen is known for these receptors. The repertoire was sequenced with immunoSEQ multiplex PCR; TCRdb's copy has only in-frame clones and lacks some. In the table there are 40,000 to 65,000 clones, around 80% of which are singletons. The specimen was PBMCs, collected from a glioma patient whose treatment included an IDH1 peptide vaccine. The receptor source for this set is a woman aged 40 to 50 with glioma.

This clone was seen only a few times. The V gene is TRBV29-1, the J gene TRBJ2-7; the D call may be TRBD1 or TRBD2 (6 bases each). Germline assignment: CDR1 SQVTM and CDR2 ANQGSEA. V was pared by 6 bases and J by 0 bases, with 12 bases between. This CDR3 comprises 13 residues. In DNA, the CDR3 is TGCAGCGTGGGGGGCGGAAGCTCCTACGAGCAGTACTTC. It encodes CSVGGGSSYEQYF.

CDR3 nucleotides: TGTGCCAGTAGGACCAGGGGAACCGGGGAGCTGTTTTTT. Its protein product is CASRTRGTGELFF. The chain combines TRBV19 with TRBJ2-2, with D maybe TRBD1 (6 bases). V lost 6 bases, J lost 5 bases, and 10 bases lay in between. CDR3 length: 13 residues. Germline V gives CDR1 LNHDA, CDR2 SQIVND (reference sequence). The whole variable domain, remainder taken from reference TRBV19 and TRBJ2-2, is DGGITQSPKYLFRKEGQNVTLSCEQNLNHDAMYWYRQDPGQGLRLIYYSQIVNDFQKGDIAEGYSVSREKKESFPLTVTSAQKNPTAFYLCASRTRGTGELFFGEGSRLTVL.

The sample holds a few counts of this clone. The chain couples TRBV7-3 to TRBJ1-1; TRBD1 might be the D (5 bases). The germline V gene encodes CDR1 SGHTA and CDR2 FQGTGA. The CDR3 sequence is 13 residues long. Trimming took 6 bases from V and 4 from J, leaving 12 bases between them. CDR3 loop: CASSSRQLTEAFF. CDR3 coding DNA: TGTGCCAGCAGTTCCCGACAGCTCACTGAAGCTTTCTTT.

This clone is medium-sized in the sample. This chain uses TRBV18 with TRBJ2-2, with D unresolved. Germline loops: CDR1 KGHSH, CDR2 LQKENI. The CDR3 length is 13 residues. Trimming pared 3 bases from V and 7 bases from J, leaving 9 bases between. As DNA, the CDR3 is TGTGCCAGCTCACCCGTCCCGATCGGGGAGCTGTTTTTT. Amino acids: CASSPVPIGELFF.

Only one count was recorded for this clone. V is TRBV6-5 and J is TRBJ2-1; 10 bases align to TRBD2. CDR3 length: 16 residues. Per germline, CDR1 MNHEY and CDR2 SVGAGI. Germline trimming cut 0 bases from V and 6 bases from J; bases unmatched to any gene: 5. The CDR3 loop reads CASSYSISGGRNEQFF. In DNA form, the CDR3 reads TGTGCCAGCAGTTACTCGATTAGCGGGGGGCGCAATGAGCAGTTCTTC.

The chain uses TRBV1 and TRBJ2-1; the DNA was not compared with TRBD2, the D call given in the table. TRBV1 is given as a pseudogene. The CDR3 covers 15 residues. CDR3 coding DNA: TGCACCAGCAGCCAAGGCCGGGTCGGCCCCGATGAGCAGTTCTTC. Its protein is CTSSQGRVGPDEQFF.

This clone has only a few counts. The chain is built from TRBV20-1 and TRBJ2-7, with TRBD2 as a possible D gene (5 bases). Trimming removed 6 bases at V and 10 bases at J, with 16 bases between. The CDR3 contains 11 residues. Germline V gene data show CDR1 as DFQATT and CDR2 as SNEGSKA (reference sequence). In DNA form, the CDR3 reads TGCAGTGCCCGAGGGCTAACCGATCAGTACTTC. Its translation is CSARGLTDQYF.

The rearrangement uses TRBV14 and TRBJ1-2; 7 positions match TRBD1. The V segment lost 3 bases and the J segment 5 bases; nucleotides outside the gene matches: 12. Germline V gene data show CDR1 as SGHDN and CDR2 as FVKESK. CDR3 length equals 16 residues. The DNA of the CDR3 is TGTGCCAGCAGCCATTCGGCAGGGGGGATCCCTTATGGCTACACCTTC. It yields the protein CASSHSAGGIPYGYTF.

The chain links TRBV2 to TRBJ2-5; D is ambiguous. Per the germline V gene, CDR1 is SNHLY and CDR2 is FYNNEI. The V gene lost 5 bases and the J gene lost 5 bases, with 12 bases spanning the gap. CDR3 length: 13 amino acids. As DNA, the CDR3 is TGTGCCAGCAGTAACGCGGCCCGTGAGACCCAGTACTTC. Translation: CASSNAARETQYF.

The CDR3 loop is CASKGSLRLNTEAFF. In nucleotides, the CDR3 is TGTGCCAGTAAAGGGAGTCTCCGTTTGAACACTGAAGCTTTCTTT. The chain has TRBV19 and TRBJ1-1; D is undetermined. Trimming left V 7 bases short and J 0 bases short, with 15 bases between. The CDR3 sequence is 15 residues long. Germline loops: CDR1 LNHDA, CDR2 SQIVND (reference sequence).

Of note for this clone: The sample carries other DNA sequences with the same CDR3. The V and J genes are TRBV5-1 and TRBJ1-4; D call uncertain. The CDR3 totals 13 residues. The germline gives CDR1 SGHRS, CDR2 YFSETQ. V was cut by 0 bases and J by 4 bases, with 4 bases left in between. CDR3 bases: TGCGCCAGCAGCTTGGAGGGTAATGAAAAACTGTTTTTT. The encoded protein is CASSLEGNEKLFF.

The CDR3: CASRRGQGALSYGYTF. Written as DNA, the CDR3 is TGTGCCAGCAGGCGAGGACAGGGGGCTCTAAGCTATGGCTACACCTTC. This chain joins TRBV2 and TRBJ1-2, with 11 nucleotides matching TRBD1. Unmatched junction bases numbered 10, after V lost 6 bases and J lost 4 bases. Germline V lookup: CDR1 SNHLY, CDR2 FYNNEI. This CDR3 has 16 residues.

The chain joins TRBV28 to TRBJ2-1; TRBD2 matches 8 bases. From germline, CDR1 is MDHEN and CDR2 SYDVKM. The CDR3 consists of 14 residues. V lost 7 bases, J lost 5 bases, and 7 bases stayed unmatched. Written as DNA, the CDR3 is TGTGCCAGCACTATAAGCGGGGGCCACAATGAGCAGTTCTTC. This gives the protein CASTISGGHNEQFF.

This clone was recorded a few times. The CDR3 is CASSQDRGEAFF. CDR3 sequence (DNA): TGTGCCAGCAGCCAAGACCGGGGCGAAGCTTTCTTT. This chain connects TRBV14 to TRBJ1-1, with D possibly being TRBD1 (5 bases). Trimming took off 0 bases at V and 8 bases at J, with 7 bases between the two ends. From germline, CDR1 is SGHDN and CDR2 FVKESK. The length of the CDR3 is 12 residues. The full variable domain, with the rest looked up from reference TRBV14 and TRBJ1-1, is EAGVTQFPSHSVIEKGQTVTLRCDPISGHDNLYWYRRVMGKEIKFLLHFVKESKQDESGMPNNRFLAERTGGTYSTLKVQPAELEDSGVYFCASSQDRGEAFFGQGTRLTVV.

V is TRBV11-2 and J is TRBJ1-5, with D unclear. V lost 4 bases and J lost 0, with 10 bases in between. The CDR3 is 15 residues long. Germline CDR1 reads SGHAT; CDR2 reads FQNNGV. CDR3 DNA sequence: TGTGCCAGCAGCTCCTCCGGGGATAGCAATCAGCCCCAGCATTTT. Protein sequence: CASSSSGDSNQPQHF.

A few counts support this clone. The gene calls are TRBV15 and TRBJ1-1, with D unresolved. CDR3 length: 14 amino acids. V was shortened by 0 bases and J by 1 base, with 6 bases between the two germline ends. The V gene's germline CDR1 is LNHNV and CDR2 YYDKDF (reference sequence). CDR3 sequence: CATSRDMGNTEAFF. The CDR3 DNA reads TGTGCCACCAGCAGAGATATGGGGAACACTGAAGCTTTCTTT.

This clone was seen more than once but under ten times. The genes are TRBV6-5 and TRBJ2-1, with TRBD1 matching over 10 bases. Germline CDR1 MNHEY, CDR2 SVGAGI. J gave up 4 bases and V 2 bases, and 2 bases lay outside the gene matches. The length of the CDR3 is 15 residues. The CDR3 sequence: CASSYAGQGYNEQFF. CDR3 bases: TGTGCCAGCAGTTACGCGGGACAGGGGTACAATGAGCAGTTCTTC.

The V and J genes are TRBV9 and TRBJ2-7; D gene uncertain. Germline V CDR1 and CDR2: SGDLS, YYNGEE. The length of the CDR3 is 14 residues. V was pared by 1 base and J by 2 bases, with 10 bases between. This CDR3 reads CASSVRLNPYEQYF. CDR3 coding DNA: TGTGCCAGCAGCGTACGGCTGAACCCCTACGAGCAGTACTTC.

Here the CDR3 DNA reads TGCGCCAGCACCCGGCGGGGGGGGGCCGAAGATACGCAGTATTTT. This translates into CASTRRGGAEDTQYF. The J gene is TRBJ2-3, the V gene TRBV5-1, with TRBD2 identical over 9 bases. The germline gives CDR1 SGHRS, CDR2 YFSETQ. The V segment lost 6 bases and the J segment 5 bases; nucleotides outside the gene matches: 10. The CDR3 has 15 residues.

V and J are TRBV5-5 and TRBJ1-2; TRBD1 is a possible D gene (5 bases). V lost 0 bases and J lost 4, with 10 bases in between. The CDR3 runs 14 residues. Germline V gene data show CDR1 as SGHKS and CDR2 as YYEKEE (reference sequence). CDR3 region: CASSLGGLFYGYTF. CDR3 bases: TGTGCCAGCAGCTTGGGGGGCCTTTTCTATGGCTACACCTTC. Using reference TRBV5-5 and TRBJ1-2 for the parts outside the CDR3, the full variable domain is DAGVTQSPTHLIKTRGQQVTLRCSPISGHKSVSWYQQVLGQGPQFIFQYYEKEERGRGNFPDRFSARQFPNYSSELNVNALLLGDSALYLCASSLGGLFYGYTFGSGTRLTVV.

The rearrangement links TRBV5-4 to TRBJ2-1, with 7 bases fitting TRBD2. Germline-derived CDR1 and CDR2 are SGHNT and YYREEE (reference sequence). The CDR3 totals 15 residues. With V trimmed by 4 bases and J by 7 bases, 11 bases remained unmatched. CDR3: CASSPGGRGGNEQFF. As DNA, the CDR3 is TGTGCCAGCAGCCCCGGGGGGAGGGGAGGGAATGAGCAGTTCTTC.

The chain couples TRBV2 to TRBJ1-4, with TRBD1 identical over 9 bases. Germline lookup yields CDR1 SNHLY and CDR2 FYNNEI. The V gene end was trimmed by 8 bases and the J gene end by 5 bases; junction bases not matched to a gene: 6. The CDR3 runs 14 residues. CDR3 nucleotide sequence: TGTGCCAGCGCTCCGGACAGGGGCAATGAAAAACTGTTTTTT. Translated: CASAPDRGNEKLFF.

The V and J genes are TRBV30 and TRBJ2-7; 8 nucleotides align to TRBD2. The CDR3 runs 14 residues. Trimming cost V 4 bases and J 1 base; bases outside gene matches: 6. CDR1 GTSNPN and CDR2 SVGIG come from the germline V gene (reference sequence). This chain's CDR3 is CAWKEAGDSYEQYF. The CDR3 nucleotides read TGTGCCTGGAAAGAAGCGGGGGATTCCTACGAGCAGTACTTC.

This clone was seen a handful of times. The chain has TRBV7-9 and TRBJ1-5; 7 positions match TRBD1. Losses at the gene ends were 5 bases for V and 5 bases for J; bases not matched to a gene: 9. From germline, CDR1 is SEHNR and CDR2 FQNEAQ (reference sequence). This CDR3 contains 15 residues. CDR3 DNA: TGTGCCAGCAGCCCCGACCGGGACAGTTATCAGCCCCAGCATTTT. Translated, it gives CASSPDRDSYQPQHF.

CDR3 region: CASSLGAAQETQYF. DNA for the CDR3: TGTGCCAGCAGCTTAGGGGCAGCTCAAGAGACCCAGTACTTC. The J gene is TRBJ2-5, the V gene TRBV7-9; D uncertain. The length of the CDR3 is 14 residues. Deletions cut 1 base from V and 2 bases from J, with 8 bases between. Germline-derived CDR1 and CDR2 are SEHNR and FQNEAQ (reference sequence).

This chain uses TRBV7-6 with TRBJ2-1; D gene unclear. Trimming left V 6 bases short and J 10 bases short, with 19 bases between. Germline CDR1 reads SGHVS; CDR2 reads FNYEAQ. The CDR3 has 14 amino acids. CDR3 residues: CASRSARGSMEQFF. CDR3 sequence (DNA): TGTGCCAGCAGGTCGGCCAGAGGCTCAATGGAGCAGTTCTTC.

The CDR3 DNA reads as TGTGCCAGCAGCTTGGGTGGTTTCAACACAGATACGCAGTATTTT. As protein: CASSLGGFNTDTQYF. The chain has TRBV5-6 and TRBJ2-3, with D hard to call. Trimming cost V 0 bases and J 2 bases, with 10 bases left between them. The length of the CDR3 is 15 residues. Germline lookup yields CDR1 SGHDT and CDR2 YYEEEE.

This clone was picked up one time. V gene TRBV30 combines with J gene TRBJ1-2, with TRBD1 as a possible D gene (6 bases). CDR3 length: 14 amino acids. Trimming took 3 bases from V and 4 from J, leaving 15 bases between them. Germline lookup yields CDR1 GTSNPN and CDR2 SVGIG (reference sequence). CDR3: CAWRLLGTSYGYTF. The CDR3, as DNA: TGTGCCTGGAGGCTGCTGGGGACATCCTATGGCTACACCTTC.

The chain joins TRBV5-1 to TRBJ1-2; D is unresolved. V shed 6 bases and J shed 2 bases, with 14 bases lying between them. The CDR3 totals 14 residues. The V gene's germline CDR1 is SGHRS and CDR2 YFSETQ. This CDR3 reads CASTPGSLNYGYTF. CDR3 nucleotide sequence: TGCGCCAGCACCCCCGGATCTTTGAACTATGGCTACACCTTC.

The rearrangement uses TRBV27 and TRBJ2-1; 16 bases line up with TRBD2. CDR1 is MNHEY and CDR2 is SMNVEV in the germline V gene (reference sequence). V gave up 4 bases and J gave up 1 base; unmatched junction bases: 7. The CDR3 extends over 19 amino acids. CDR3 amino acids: CASSSQGLAGGPSYNEQFF. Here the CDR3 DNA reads TGTGCCAGCAGTTCCCAGGGACTAGCGGGGGGGCCTTCCTACAATGAGCAGTTCTTC.